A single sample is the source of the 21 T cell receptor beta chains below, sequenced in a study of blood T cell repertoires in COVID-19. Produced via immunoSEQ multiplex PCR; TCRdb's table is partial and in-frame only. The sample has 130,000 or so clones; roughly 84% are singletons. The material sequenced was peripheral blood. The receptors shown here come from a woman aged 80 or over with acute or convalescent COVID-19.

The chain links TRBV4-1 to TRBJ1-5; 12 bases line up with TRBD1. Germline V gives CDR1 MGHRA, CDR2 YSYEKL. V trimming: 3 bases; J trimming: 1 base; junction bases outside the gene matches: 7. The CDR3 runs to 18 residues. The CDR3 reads CASSQPGQGAPSNQPQHF. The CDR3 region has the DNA TGCGCCAGCAGCCAGCCGGGACAGGGGGCGCCCAGCAATCAGCCCCAGCATTTT.

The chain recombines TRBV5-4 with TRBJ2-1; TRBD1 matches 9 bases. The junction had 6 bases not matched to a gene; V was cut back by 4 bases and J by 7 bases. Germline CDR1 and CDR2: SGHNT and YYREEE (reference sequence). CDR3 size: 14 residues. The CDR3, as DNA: TGTGCCAGCAGCCGGGGCGGACAGGGGAATGAGCAGTTCTTC. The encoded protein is CASSRGGQGNEQFF.

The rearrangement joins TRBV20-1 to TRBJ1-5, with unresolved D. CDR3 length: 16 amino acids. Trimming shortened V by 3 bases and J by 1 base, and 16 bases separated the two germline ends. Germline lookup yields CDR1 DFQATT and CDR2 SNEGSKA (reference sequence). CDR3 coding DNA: TGCAGTGCTAGTGACCTCCGAGGAGGGAGCAATCAGCCCCAGCATTTT. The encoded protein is CSASDLRGGSNQPQHF.

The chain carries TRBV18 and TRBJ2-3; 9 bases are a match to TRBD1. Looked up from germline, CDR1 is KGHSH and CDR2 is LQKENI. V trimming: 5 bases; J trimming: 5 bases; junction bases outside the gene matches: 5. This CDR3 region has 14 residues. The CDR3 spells CASSNNRGQDTQYF. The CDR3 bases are TGTGCCAGCTCAAACAACAGGGGGCAAGATACGCAGTATTTT.

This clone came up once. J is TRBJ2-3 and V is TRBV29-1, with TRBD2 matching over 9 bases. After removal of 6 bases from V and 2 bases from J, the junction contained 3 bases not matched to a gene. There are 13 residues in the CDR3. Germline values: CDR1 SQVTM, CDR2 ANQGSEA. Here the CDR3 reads CSVTSGFTDTQYF. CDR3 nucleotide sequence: TGCAGCGTAACTAGCGGGTTCACAGATACGCAGTATTTT.

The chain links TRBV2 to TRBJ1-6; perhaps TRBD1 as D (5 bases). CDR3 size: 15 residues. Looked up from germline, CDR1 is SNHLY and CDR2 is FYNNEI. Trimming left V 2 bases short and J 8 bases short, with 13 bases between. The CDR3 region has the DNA TGTGCCAGCAGTGAAACAGGCAGGGAGGATTCACCCCTCCACTTT. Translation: CASSETGREDSPLHF.

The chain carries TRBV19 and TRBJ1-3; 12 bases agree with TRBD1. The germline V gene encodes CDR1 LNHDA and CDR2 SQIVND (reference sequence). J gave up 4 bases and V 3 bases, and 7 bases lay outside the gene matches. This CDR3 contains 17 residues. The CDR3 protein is CASSISGTGGSGNTIYF. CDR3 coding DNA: TGTGCCAGTAGTATTTCAGGGACAGGGGGCTCCGGAAACACCATATATTTT.

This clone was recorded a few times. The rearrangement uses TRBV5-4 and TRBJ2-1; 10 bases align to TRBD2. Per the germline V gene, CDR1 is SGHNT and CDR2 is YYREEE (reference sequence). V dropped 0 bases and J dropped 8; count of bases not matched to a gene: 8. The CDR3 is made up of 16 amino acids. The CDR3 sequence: CASSLVASGGAHEQFF. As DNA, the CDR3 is TGTGCCAGCAGCTTGGTGGCGAGCGGGGGGGCCCATGAGCAGTTCTTC.

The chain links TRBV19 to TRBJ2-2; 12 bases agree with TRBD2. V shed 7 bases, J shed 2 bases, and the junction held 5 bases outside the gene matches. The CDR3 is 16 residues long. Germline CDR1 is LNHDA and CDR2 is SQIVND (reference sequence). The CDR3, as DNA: TGTGCCAGTACTCCGACTAGCGGGAGAAACACCGGGGAGCTGTTTTTT. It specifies CASTPTSGRNTGELFF.

The CDR3 region is CASSPGGQGANTGELFF. The CDR3 nucleotides are TGTGCCAGCTCACCAGGTGGGCAGGGGGCGAACACCGGGGAGCTGTTTTTT. The chain carries TRBV18 and TRBJ2-2; 7 bases map to TRBD1. This CDR3 spans 17 amino acids. After removal of 2 bases from V and 0 bases from J, the junction contained 6 bases not matched to a gene. Germline V gene lookup returns CDR1 KGHSH and CDR2 LQKENI.

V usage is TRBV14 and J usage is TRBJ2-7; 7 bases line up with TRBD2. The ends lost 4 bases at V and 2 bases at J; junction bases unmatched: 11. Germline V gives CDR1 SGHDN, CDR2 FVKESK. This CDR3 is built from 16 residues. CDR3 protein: CASSLLADPRPYEQYF. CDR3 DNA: TGTGCCAGCAGCCTGCTAGCGGACCCCCGACCCTACGAGCAGTACTTC.

CDR3 in amino acids: CASSLGQMNTEAFF. CDR3 nucleotide sequence: TGTGCCAGCAGCTTAGGACAGATGAACACTGAAGCTTTCTTT. The chain couples TRBV5-4 to TRBJ1-1, with D possibly matching TRBD1 (6 bases). V was cut by 2 bases and J by 0 bases, with 8 bases left in between. Germline V CDR1 and CDR2: SGHNT, YYREEE (reference sequence). The CDR3 has 14 amino acids.

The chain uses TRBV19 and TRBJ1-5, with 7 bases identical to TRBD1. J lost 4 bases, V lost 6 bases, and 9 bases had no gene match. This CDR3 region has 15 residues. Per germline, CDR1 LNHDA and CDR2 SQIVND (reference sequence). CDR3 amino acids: CASRRDSKVNQPQHF. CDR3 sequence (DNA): TGTGCCAGTAGAAGGGACAGCAAAGTGAATCAGCCCCAGCATTTT. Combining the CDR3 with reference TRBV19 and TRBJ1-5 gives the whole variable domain DGGITQSPKYLFRKEGQNVTLSCEQNLNHDAMYWYRQDPGQGLRLIYYSQIVNDFQKGDIAEGYSVSREKKESFPLTVTSAQKNPTAFYLCASRRDSKVNQPQHFGDGTRLSIL.

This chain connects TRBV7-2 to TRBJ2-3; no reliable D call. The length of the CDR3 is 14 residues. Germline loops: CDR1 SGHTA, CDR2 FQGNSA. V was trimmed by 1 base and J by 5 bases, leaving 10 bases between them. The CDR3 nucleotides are TGTGCCAGCAGCTTAGGTGTCTCCGGAGATACGCAGTATTTT. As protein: CASSLGVSGDTQYF.

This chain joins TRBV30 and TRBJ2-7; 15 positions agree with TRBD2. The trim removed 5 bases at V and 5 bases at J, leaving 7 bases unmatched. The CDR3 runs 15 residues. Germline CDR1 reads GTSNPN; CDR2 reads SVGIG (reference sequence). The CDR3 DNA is TGTGCCTGGTCCGGGACTAGCGGGAGGTCCGACGAGCAGTACTTC. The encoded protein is CAWSGTSGRSDEQYF.

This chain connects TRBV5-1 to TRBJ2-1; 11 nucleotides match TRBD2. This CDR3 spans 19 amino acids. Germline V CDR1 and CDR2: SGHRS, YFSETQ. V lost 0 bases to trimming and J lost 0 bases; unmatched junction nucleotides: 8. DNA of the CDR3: TGCGCCAGCAGCTTGGGCCGACTAGCGGGGCCAAGCTCCTACAATGAGCAGTTCTTC. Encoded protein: CASSLGRLAGPSSYNEQFF.

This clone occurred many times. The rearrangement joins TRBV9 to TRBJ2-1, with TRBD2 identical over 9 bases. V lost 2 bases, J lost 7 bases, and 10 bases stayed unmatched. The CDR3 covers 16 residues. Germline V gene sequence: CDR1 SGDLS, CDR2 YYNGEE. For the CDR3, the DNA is TGTGCCAGCAGCGTTGAAATCGGCGGGAGGGTAAATGAGCAGTTCTTC. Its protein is CASSVEIGGRVNEQFF.

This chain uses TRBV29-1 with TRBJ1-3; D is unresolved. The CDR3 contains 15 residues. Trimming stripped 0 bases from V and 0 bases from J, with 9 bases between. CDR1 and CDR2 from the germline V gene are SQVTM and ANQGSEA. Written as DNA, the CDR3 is TGCAGCGTTGAAGATGTGGGCAGCTCTGGAAACACCATATATTTT. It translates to CSVEDVGSSGNTIYF.

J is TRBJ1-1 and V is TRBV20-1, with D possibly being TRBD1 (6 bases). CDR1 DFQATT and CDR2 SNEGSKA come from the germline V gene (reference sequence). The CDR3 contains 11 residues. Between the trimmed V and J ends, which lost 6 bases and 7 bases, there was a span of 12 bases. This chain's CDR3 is CSATTGSEAFF. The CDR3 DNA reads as TGCAGTGCCACAACAGGGAGTGAAGCTTTCTTT.

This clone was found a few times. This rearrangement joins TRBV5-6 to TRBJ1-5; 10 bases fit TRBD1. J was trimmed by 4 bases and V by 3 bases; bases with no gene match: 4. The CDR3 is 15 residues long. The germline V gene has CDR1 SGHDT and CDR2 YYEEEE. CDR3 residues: CASSSPGQGNQPQHF. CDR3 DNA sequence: TGTGCCAGCAGCTCCCCGGGACAGGGGAATCAGCCCCAGCATTTT.

The DNA for the CDR3 is TGTGCCAGCAGAGGGACAGGGTCGGGCGAGCAGTACTTC. Translating it yields CASRGTGSGEQYF. The genes are TRBV2 and TRBJ2-7; 9 bases are shared with TRBD1. Germline CDR1 is SNHLY and CDR2 is FYNNEI. The CDR3 totals 13 residues. V lost 6 bases and J lost 6; bases outside the gene matches: 6.